This T cell receptor (beta chain) originates from a study of cytotoxic CD8 clonotypes in ibrutinib-treated CLL. Trimming pared 5 bases from V and 1 base from J, leaving 14 bases between. Germline CDR1 reads LNHDA; CDR2 reads SQIVND (reference sequence). The CDR3 sequence is 15 residues long. The protocol was immunoSEQ multiplex PCR, while the TCRdb copy is restricted to in-frame clones and leaves out a portion. The sample has around 250,000 clones; 70% are singletons. The sequence was collected from a human donor with chronic lymphocytic leukemia. The J gene is TRBJ1-1, the V gene TRBV19, with D perhaps TRBD1 (6 bases). The material was PBMCs, obtained after 24 months of ibrutinib treatment. Written as DNA, the CDR3 is TGTGCCAGTAGTTTCTCACAGGGTAAGAACACTGAAGCTTTCTTT. As protein: CASSFSQGKNTEAFF.